Listed here are 27 T cell receptor beta chains from one sample, sequenced in a study of graft-versus-host responses after intestinal transplantation. Antigens of these TCRs are unknown. Profiled with immunoSEQ multiplex PCR; TCRdb holds only in-frame clones, not every one. Of around 100,000 clones listed, roughly 87% are singletons. The sample consisted of unstimulated CD4+ T cells sorted from spleen or lymph node cells, taken before transplant. These TCRs come from a human donor who was the organ donor for an intestinal transplant.

The chain is built from TRBV28 and TRBJ1-4, with D hard to call. Per germline, CDR1 MDHEN and CDR2 SYDVKM. V lost 6 bases and J 0 bases, leaving 8 bases between the germline ends. The CDR3 loop spans 14 amino acids. CDR3 coding DNA: TGTGCCAGCAGAAAAGGGACAACTAATGAAAAACTGTTTTTT. This gives the protein CASRKGTTNEKLFF.

This chain joins TRBV28 and TRBJ2-3, with a tentative D call TRBD1 (6 bases). Per germline, CDR1 MDHEN and CDR2 SYDVKM. Deletions cut 3 bases from V and 2 bases from J, with 21 bases between. This CDR3 comprises 18 residues. CDR3 protein: CASSFPLELGASTDTQYF. In nucleotides, the CDR3 is TGTGCCAGCAGTTTTCCCTTAGAGCTGGGGGCCTCCACAGATACGCAGTATTTT.

The J gene is TRBJ1-1, the V gene TRBV19, with 7 bases that match TRBD1. Trimming cost V 2 bases and J 0 bases; bases outside gene matches: 0. This CDR3 is 14 amino acids long. The germline CDR1 and CDR2 sequences are LNHDA and SQIVND (reference sequence). Here the CDR3 DNA reads TGTGCCAGTAGTATAACAGGGGTGAACACTGAAGCTTTCTTT. Translating it yields CASSITGVNTEAFF. Full variable domain (remainder filled in from reference TRBV19 and TRBJ1-1): DGGITQSPKYLFRKEGQNVTLSCEQNLNHDAMYWYRQDPGQGLRLIYYSQIVNDFQKGDIAEGYSVSREKKESFPLTVTSAQKNPTAFYLCASSITGVNTEAFFGQGTRLTVV.

This chain links TRBV11-2 with TRBJ1-3; 10 bases fit TRBD1. In germline, CDR1 is SGHAT, CDR2 FQNNGV. The CDR3 is 15 amino acids. J was trimmed by 4 bases and V by 5 bases; bases with no gene match: 5. The CDR3 loop reads CASSPGQGRGNTIYF. CDR3 sequence (DNA): TGTGCCAGCAGCCCGGGACAGGGGCGAGGAAACACCATATATTTT.

The chain is built from TRBV11-2 and TRBJ2-3, with no clear D. V lost 5 bases and J lost 3, with 9 bases in between. Looked up from germline, CDR1 is SGHAT and CDR2 is FQNNGV. The CDR3 length is 13 residues. Here the CDR3 reads CASSVDWTDTQYF. In DNA form, the CDR3 reads TGTGCCAGCAGCGTTGATTGGACAGATACGCAGTATTTT.

The chain is built from TRBV7-2 and TRBJ1-1, with TRBD1 matching over 7 bases. The CDR3 runs to 17 residues. Germline V gives CDR1 SGHTA, CDR2 FQGNSA. V gave up 5 bases and J gave up 4 bases; unmatched junction bases: 16. For the CDR3, the DNA is TGTGCCAGCAGCCCCCAGCAAGGGGGCATAGGGGGCACTGAAGCTTTCTTT. Translation gives CASSPQQGGIGGTEAFF.

V is TRBV6-1 and J is TRBJ1-1; tentative D call: TRBD1 (5 bases). The V end was cut by 7 bases, the J end by 1 base, with 16 bases between. From germline, CDR1 is MNHNS and CDR2 SASEGT. CDR3 size: 15 residues. CDR3 DNA sequence: TGTGCCAGCAATCTGGGGCCCGAACAGAACACTGAAGCTTTCTTT. Encoded protein: CASNLGPEQNTEAFF.

The chain is built from TRBV10-3 and TRBJ2-7, with a weak D call TRBD1 (6 bases). The CDR3 consists of 16 residues. Trimming shortened V by 3 bases and J by 3 bases, and 18 bases separated the two germline ends. CDR1 is ENHRY and CDR2 is SYGVKD in the germline V gene. Here the CDR3 reads CAISEPPGHRDYEQYF. The CDR3 nucleotides are TGTGCCATCAGTGAACCTCCGGGACACCGAGACTACGAGCAGTACTTC.

The V call is TRBV30, the J call TRBJ1-2; D ambiguous. Trimming took 0 bases from V and 6 from J, leaving 17 bases between them. This CDR3 comprises 15 residues. CDR1 and CDR2 from the germline V gene are GTSNPN and SVGIG (reference sequence). CDR3 protein: CAWSVREKTFHGYTF. CDR3 sequence (DNA): TGTGCCTGGAGTGTACGGGAAAAGACTTTTCATGGCTACACCTTC.

The rearrangement joins TRBV19 to TRBJ2-3; TRBD2 matches at 11 bases. Germline V lookup: CDR1 LNHDA, CDR2 SQIVND (reference sequence). CDR3 length: 16 residues. Trimming took 4 bases from V and 2 from J; bases not matched to a gene: 5. The CDR3 bases are TGTGCCAGTAGTACGCCGACTAGCGGGAACACAGATACGCAGTATTTT. Its translation is CASSTPTSGNTDTQYF. Supplemented by reference TRBV19 and TRBJ2-3, the full variable domain reads DGGITQSPKYLFRKEGQNVTLSCEQNLNHDAMYWYRQDPGQGLRLIYYSQIVNDFQKGDIAEGYSVSREKKESFPLTVTSAQKNPTAFYLCASSTPTSGNTDTQYFGPGTRLTVL.

This rearrangement joins TRBV19 to TRBJ1-1; D not certain. The germline V and J ends were trimmed by 5 bases and 5 bases, with 12 bases remaining between them. The CDR3 consists of 13 residues. Germline V gene lookup returns CDR1 LNHDA and CDR2 SQIVND (reference sequence). The CDR3 DNA reads TGTGCCAGTAGTGCGCGGGAGGGAACTGAAGCTTTCTTT. It translates to CASSAREGTEAFF.

The chain employs TRBV5-1 and TRBJ2-7; D gene ambiguous. V was trimmed by 3 bases and J by 0 bases, leaving 10 bases between them. Germline CDR1 and CDR2: SGHRS and YFSETQ. This CDR3 spans 14 amino acids. Here the CDR3 reads CASSSRSSSYEQYF. The DNA of the CDR3 is TGCGCCAGCAGCTCCAGGTCAAGCTCCTACGAGCAGTACTTC.

This clone appeared a single time. V and J are TRBV30 and TRBJ2-5; weak D call: TRBD1 (5 bases). This CDR3 comprises 12 residues. V lost 7 bases, J lost 5 bases, and 14 bases lay in between. The germline gives CDR1 GTSNPN, CDR2 SVGIG (reference sequence). CDR3 sequence: CALTGEGETQYF. Here the CDR3 DNA reads TGTGCCTTAACAGGAGAAGGGGAGACCCAGTACTTC.

This clone has a handful of counts. This chain joins TRBV28 and TRBJ2-7; 10 positions match TRBD1. Germline-derived CDR1 and CDR2 are MDHEN and SYDVKM. V shed 6 bases and J 0 bases; nucleotides not matched to a gene: 8. The CDR3 is 16 residues long. Here the CDR3 DNA reads TGTGCCAGCAGCCCCGACAGGGGGCGATCCTCCTACGAGCAGTACTTC. This translates into CASSPDRGRSSYEQYF.

This sequence joins TRBV5-1 and TRBJ2-1; TRBD2 aligns across 12 bases. Looked up from germline, CDR1 is SGHRS and CDR2 is YFSETQ. V shed 4 bases, J shed 0 bases, and the junction held 5 bases outside the gene matches. This CDR3 region has 17 residues. The CDR3 DNA sequence: TGCGCCAGCAGCGGGCTAGCGGGGGGGAGCTCCTACAATGAGCAGTTCTTC. As protein: CASSGLAGGSSYNEQFF.

This clone was seen more than once but under ten times. The rearrangement joins TRBV5-1 to TRBJ2-7; weak D call: TRBD1 (6 bases). Trimming took off 4 bases at V and 3 bases at J, with 14 bases between the two ends. Looked up from germline, CDR1 is SGHRS and CDR2 is YFSETQ. There are 14 residues in the CDR3. In nucleotides, the CDR3 is TGCGCCAGCAGCATAAACAGGGATTACTACGAGCAGTACTTC. It translates to CASSINRDYYEQYF.

V usage is TRBV11-3 and J usage is TRBJ1-1; 8 positions match TRBD1. This CDR3 has 12 amino acids. V lost 5 bases to trimming and J lost 4 bases; unmatched junction nucleotides: 0. Germline V lookup: CDR1 SGHNT, CDR2 YENEEA. The CDR3 reads CASSTGGTEAFF. CDR3 coding DNA: TGTGCCAGCAGCACAGGGGGCACTGAAGCTTTCTTT.

This sequence joins TRBV5-1 and TRBJ1-1, with D possibly matching TRBD1 (6 bases). The germline V gene has CDR1 SGHRS and CDR2 YFSETQ. V was shortened by 0 bases and J by 6 bases, with 9 bases between the two germline ends. This CDR3 comprises 13 residues. The CDR3 loop is CASSLEQGAEAFF. CDR3 coding DNA: TGCGCCAGCAGCTTGGAACAGGGCGCTGAAGCTTTCTTT.

The rearrangement uses TRBV28 and TRBJ1-4; possible D gene TRBD1, 6 bases. Trimming removed 6 bases from V and 8 bases from J, with 16 bases in between. Germline V CDR1 and CDR2: MDHEN, SYDVKM. The CDR3 is 14 amino acids. This CDR3 is CASRKQGNKEKLFF. In DNA form, the CDR3 reads TGTGCCAGCAGGAAACAGGGAAACAAGGAAAAACTGTTTTTT.

The chain carries TRBV19 and TRBJ2-1; D not certain. Looked up from germline, CDR1 is LNHDA and CDR2 is SQIVND (reference sequence). This CDR3 spans 14 amino acids. With 5 bases removed from V and 2 bases from J, the gap between germline ends came to 10 bases. The CDR3 bases are TGTGCCAGTAGTTTATTTGCGCCCTACAATGAGCAGTTCTTC. Translated: CASSLFAPYNEQFF.

V and J are TRBV6-5 and TRBJ1-6; the D gene is possibly TRBD1 (6 bases). Germline CDR1 and CDR2: MNHEY and SVGAGI. This CDR3 comprises 14 residues. The V gene lost 2 bases and the J gene lost 6 bases, with 8 bases spanning the gap. The CDR3 DNA is TGTGCCAGCAGTTACAAGGGGGGTAATTCACCCCTCCACTTT. Its translation: CASSYKGGNSPLHF.

The rearrangement uses TRBV6-1 and TRBJ2-7, with D possibly matching TRBD1 (6 bases). From germline, CDR1 is MNHNS and CDR2 SASEGT. The V gene lost 1 base and the J gene lost 4 bases, with 14 bases spanning the gap. The length of the CDR3 is 15 residues. The CDR3 reads CASSEDGQRTYEQYF. The CDR3 coding sequence is TGTGCCAGCAGTGAAGATGGACAGAGGACGTACGAGCAGTACTTC.

CDR3 sequence (DNA): TGTGCCAGCAGTTTAACGGGAGGTAAGCCCCAGCATTTT. This sequence encodes CASSLTGGKPQHF. The chain links TRBV28 to TRBJ1-5; D ambiguous. Trimming stripped 2 bases from V and 8 bases from J, with 10 bases between. The germline V gene has CDR1 MDHEN and CDR2 SYDVKM. This CDR3 region has 13 residues. The full variable domain, completed using reference TRBV28 and TRBJ1-5, is DVKVTQSSRYLVKRTGEKVFLECVQDMDHENMFWYRQDPGLGLRLIYFSYDVKMKEKGDIPEGYSVSREKKERFSLILESASTNQTSMYLCASSLTGGKPQHFGDGTRLSIL.

This chain links TRBV5-8 with TRBJ1-1; no reliable D call. The CDR3 is 14 amino acids. Per germline, CDR1 SGHTS and CDR2 YDEGEE. With 1 base removed from V and 4 bases from J, the gap between germline ends came to 11 bases. The CDR3 loop reads CASSLWGLGTEAFF. The CDR3 nucleotides read TGTGCCAGCAGCTTGTGGGGTTTAGGCACTGAAGCTTTCTTT.

The CDR3 nucleotides are TGTGCCAGCAGCCAAGAAGCCGCTGCTATCTCTGGAAACACCATATATTTT. Encoded protein: CASSQEAAAISGNTIYF. The chain employs TRBV4-2 and TRBJ1-3; D not resolved. CDR3 size: 17 residues. CDR1 is LGHNA and CDR2 is YNFKEQ in the germline V gene. The V end was cut by 0 bases, the J end by 0 bases, with 12 bases between.

The J gene is TRBJ1-5, the V gene TRBV7-2; tentative D call: TRBD1 (5 bases). The CDR3 loop spans 14 amino acids. Germline CDR1 reads SGHTA; CDR2 reads FQGNSA. V lost 1 base, J lost 4 bases, and 8 bases lay in between. The CDR3 bases are TGTGCCAGCAGCTTAGTAGACAGTAATCAGCCCCAGCATTTT. Translation: CASSLVDSNQPQHF.

The rearrangement uses TRBV5-1 and TRBJ2-1; the match to TRBD2 covers 8 bases. Per the germline V gene, CDR1 is SGHRS and CDR2 is YFSETQ. J lost 3 bases, V lost 2 bases, and 4 bases had no gene match. CDR3 length equals 15 residues. The CDR3 region has the DNA TGCGCCAGCAGCTTAGCGGGGGCCAACTACAATGAGCAGTTCTTC. Protein product: CASSLAGANYNEQFF.